This T cell receptor (beta chain) was sequenced in a study of CD8 T cells in ankylosing spondylitis. General study findings and limits: In ankylosing spondylitis blood, a motif of roughly eight highly homologous TCR beta variants appeared characteristic. Reactive arthritis synovial fluid and blood were previously reported to contain some motif variants. From matched ankylosing spondylitis synovial fluid, disease-linked clones were reportedly recovered at significantly enriched levels.

Quantitative 5'-RACE with molecular barcodes produced the TCR beta libraries. Each CDR3 protein gets one entry after TCRdb re-called the 5' RACE reads with MiXCR. The sample records approximately 110,000 distinct CDR3 sequences, approximately 25% being singletons. The CDR3 has 16 residues. The germline gives CDR1 MNHNS, CDR2 SASEGT. V was pared by 2 bases and J by 6 bases, with 10 bases of the junction left unmatched. A note on this clonotype: Its antigen is as yet unknown.

The sequenced material came from synovial fluid, either unsorted or a sorted T cell fraction (not recorded which). This TCR came from a male donor with ankylosing spondylitis. This chain uses TRBV6-1 with TRBJ2-1; TRBD2 agrees at 7 bases. The CDR3 DNA follows: TGTGCCAGCAGTGAAATGCCAGCGGGATCGGTCAATGAGCAGTTCTTC. This encodes CASSEMPAGSVNEQFF.